The rows below give T cell receptor beta chains drawn from one sample of a study of PD-1 blockade in classical Hodgkin lymphoma. The table came from immunoSEQ multiplex PCR; TCRdb's copy has only in-frame clones and leaves some out. The data show 50,000 to 75,000 clones, around 89% seen once. Sample: peripheral blood mononuclear cells (PBMCs), taken at baseline. These TCRs come from a human donor with classical Hodgkin lymphoma. Each CDR3 is given with its conserved first and last residue. The D gene is left open where the match is weak. Expanded clones get a size class; other rows say once, few or many, or leave the size out.

D: TRBD2
size: NA
V: TRBV7-2
J: TRBJ2-1
DNA: TGTGCCAGCAGCACGCCGGGACTAGCGGGGGGGGACTCCTACAATGAGCAGTTCTTC
CDR3: CASSTPGLAGGDSYNEQFF

D: NA
size: NA
V: TRBV30
J: TRBJ2-1
DNA: TGTGCCTGGAACCCCTGGGGGGGCTTATCCTACAATGAGCAGTTCTTC
CDR3: CAWNPWGGLSYNEQFF

D: NA
size: NA
V: TRBV25-1
J: TRBJ2-3
DNA: TGTGCCAGCAGGACATCGGGACAAGACACAGATACGCAGTATTTT
CDR3: CASRTSGQDTDTQYF

D: NA
size: once
V: TRBV25-1
J: TRBJ2-7
DNA: TGTGCCAGCAGTGACTCCGGGGCGAACTACGAGCAGTACTTC
CDR3: CASSDSGANYEQYF

D: NA
size: NA
V: TRBV7-9
J: TRBJ2-1
DNA: TGTGCCAGCACCTCCTCCTCCGGGATCAATGAGCAGTTCTTC
CDR3: CASTSSSGINEQFF

D: NA
size: NA
V: TRBV10-3
J: TRBJ1-2
DNA: TGTGCCATCAACGCGTCACCTAACTATGGCTACACCTTC
CDR3: CAINASPNYGYTF

D: NA
size: NA
V: TRBV6-4
J: TRBJ1-4
DNA: TGTGCCAGCAGTGACGGGGAGACTGAAAAACTGTTTTTT
CDR3: CASSDGETEKLFF

D: NA
size: NA
V: TRBV4-2
J: TRBJ1-1
DNA: TGTGCCAGCAGCCAAGCTACAGAGAACACTGAAGCTTTCTTT
CDR3: CASSQATENTEAFF

D: TRBD2
size: NA
V: TRBV7-3
J: TRBJ2-3
DNA: TGTGCCAGCAGCTTAGTCGGGGGGAGCACAGATACGCAGTATTTT
CDR3: CASSLVGGSTDTQYF

D: NA
size: NA
V: TRBV18
J: TRBJ1-3
DNA: TGTGCCAGCTCAGATAATTGGAACACCATATATTTT
CDR3: CASSDNWNTIYF

D: NA
size: NA
V: TRBV29-1
J: TRBJ2-7
DNA: TGCAGCGTTGACGATCCAGCCTCCTACGAGCAGTACTTC
CDR3: CSVDDPASYEQYF

D: TRBD1
size: NA
V: TRBV5-1
J: TRBJ1-1
DNA: TGCGCCAGCAGCTTGGATAGGTGGTTGGACAGGGGGCCCTACACTGAAGCTTTCTTT
CDR3: CASSLDRWLDRGPYTEAFF

D: TRBD2
size: NA
V: TRBV6-1
J: TRBJ2-5
DNA: TGTGCCAGCAGTGTGACTAGCGGGCAAGAGACCCAGTACTTC
CDR3: CASSVTSGQETQYF

D: NA
size: NA
V: TRBV2
J: TRBJ2-7
DNA: TGTGCCAGCACGGAGGGTCGGGTAGCCCCCGGCGAGCAGTACTTC
CDR3: CASTEGRVAPGEQYF

D: NA
size: once
V: TRBV30
J: TRBJ2-1
DNA: TGTGCCTGGAAAAACTTCCCGGGACTCTACAATGAGCAGTTCTTC
CDR3: CAWKNFPGLYNEQFF

D: TRBD2
size: NA
V: TRBV4-2
J: TRBJ2-5
DNA: TGTGCCAGCAGCCAAGATCCCACGGGGGGGGAGACCCAGTACTTC
CDR3: CASSQDPTGGETQYF

D: NA
size: NA
V: TRBV7-8
J: TRBJ1-2
DNA: TGTGCCAGCAGCTTATACGGGGAAGTTAGCTATGGCTACACCTTC
CDR3: CASSLYGEVSYGYTF

D: NA
size: NA
V: TRBV7-2
J: TRBJ1-1
DNA: TGTGCCAGCAGCTTAGTGGCGGCCATGAACACTGAAGCTTTCTTT
CDR3: CASSLVAAMNTEAFF

D: NA
size: NA
V: TRBV4-3
J: TRBJ1-5
DNA: TGCGCCAGCAGCCAAGATTCCGGAATTAGCAATCAGCCCCAGCATTTT
CDR3: CASSQDSGISNQPQHF

D: NA
size: few
V: TRBV25-1
J: TRBJ1-1
DNA: TGTGCCAGCAGTGAATGGGGAGGGGGGAACACTGAAGCTTTCTTT
CDR3: CASSEWGGGNTEAFF

D: NA
size: NA
V: TRBV30
J: TRBJ2-7
DNA: TGTGCCTGGACGGTCCACCCCTACGAGCAGTACTTC
CDR3: CAWTVHPYEQYF

D: NA
size: NA
V: TRBV9
J: TRBJ1-1
DNA: TGTGCCAGCAGCTTCTACTCGGGGGAACGAGCTTTCTTT
CDR3: CASSFYSGERAFF

D: TRBD1
size: once
V: TRBV6-1
J: TRBJ2-5
DNA: TGTGCCAGCAGCCTCAATTACAGGGGGCAGGAGACCCAGTACTTC
CDR3: CASSLNYRGQETQYF

D: TRBD1
size: NA
V: TRBV5-1
J: TRBJ2-2
DNA: TGCGCCAGCAGCTTGACAGGACAGGGGGACACCGGGGAGCTGTTTTTT
CDR3: CASSLTGQGDTGELFF

D: NA
size: NA
V: TRBV10-3
J: TRBJ1-5
DNA: TGTGCCATCAGTTTAGATAGCAATCAGCCCCAGCATTTT
CDR3: CAISLDSNQPQHF

D: NA
size: NA
V: TRBV4-1
J: TRBJ2-7
DNA: TGCGCCAGCAGCCAAGCGGGCCGGGACAACTCCTACGAGCAGTACTTC
CDR3: CASSQAGRDNSYEQYF

D: NA
size: NA
V: TRBV7-9
J: TRBJ2-7
DNA: TGTGCCAGCAGCCCGAAGACAGCCTCTAGCTCCTACGAGCAGTACTTC
CDR3: CASSPKTASSSYEQYF

D: NA
size: NA
V: TRBV15
J: TRBJ1-4
DNA: TGTGCCACCAGCAGAGGGCAGGGTTTGGAGAATGAAAAACTGTTTTTT
CDR3: CATSRGQGLENEKLFF

D: TRBD1
size: NA
V: TRBV7-9
J: TRBJ1-1
DNA: TGTGCCAGCAGCTCCGGACAGGGGGTGAACACTGAAGCTTTCTTT
CDR3: CASSSGQGVNTEAFF

D: TRBD2
size: NA
V: TRBV7-7
J: TRBJ2-5
DNA: TGTGCCAGCAGCTTTGGTAGCGGGGGGGCGTATGAGACCCAGTACTTC
CDR3: CASSFGSGGAYETQYF

D: TRBD2
size: NA
V: TRBV5-4
J: TRBJ2-7
DNA: TGTGCCAGCAGGCGGGGGGGGGCCTACGAGCAGTACTTC
CDR3: CASRRGGAYEQYF

D: TRBD1
size: NA
V: TRBV2
J: TRBJ2-1
DNA: TGTGCCAGCAGTGAAAAGGCAGGGACAGGGAACTACAATGAGCAGTTCTTC
CDR3: CASSEKAGTGNYNEQFF

D: NA
size: NA
V: TRBV7-3
J: TRBJ1-1
DNA: TGTGCCAGCAGCTTAACCGGGACGGGAGGGTTGGGGAACACTGAAGCTTTCTTT
CDR3: CASSLTGTGGLGNTEAFF

D: TRBD2
size: NA
V: TRBV7-2
J: TRBJ2-2
DNA: TGTGCCAGCAGCCGATTAGCGGGGGCCCCCACCGGGGAGCTGTTTTTT
CDR3: CASSRLAGAPTGELFF

D: TRBD1
size: NA
V: TRBV4-3
J: TRBJ1-4
DNA: TGCGCCAGCAGCCAAGACCCCGGGACAGCGGCGGAAAAACTGTTTTTT
CDR3: CASSQDPGTAAEKLFF

D: NA
size: NA
V: TRBV5-1
J: TRBJ2-2
DNA: TGCGCCAGCAGCTTGGCCCCAGGGACCGGGGAGCTGTTTTTT
CDR3: CASSLAPGTGELFF

D: NA
size: NA
V: TRBV7-6
J: TRBJ1-3
DNA: TGTGCCAGCAGCTTAGCGAGCCGGCGATACTCTGGAAACACCATATATTTT
CDR3: CASSLASRRYSGNTIYF

D: TRBD2
size: NA
V: TRBV11-3
J: TRBJ2-7
DNA: TGTGCCAGCAGTCTCCCCCGGGCCACTAGCGGGGTCTACGAGCAGTACTTC
CDR3: CASSLPRATSGVYEQYF

D: NA
size: NA
V: TRBV14
J: TRBJ2-2
DNA: TGTGCCAGCAGCCAAGATCAAGGCAGAATGAACACCGGGGAGCTGTTTTTT
CDR3: CASSQDQGRMNTGELFF

D: NA
size: NA
V: TRBV6-5
J: TRBJ2-7
DNA: TGTGCCAGCAGTTACTCAGCAGCTACCTACGAGCAGTACTTC
CDR3: CASSYSAATYEQYF

D: TRBD2
size: NA
V: TRBV7-6
J: TRBJ2-5
DNA: TGTGCCAGCAGCCCAGCGGGGGTAGGAGAGACCCAGTACTTC
CDR3: CASSPAGVGETQYF

D: TRBD2
size: few
V: TRBV13
J: TRBJ2-3
DNA: TGTGCCAGCAGCATAGCGGGGGCTCCAGATACGCAGTATTTT
CDR3: CASSIAGAPDTQYF

D: NA
size: NA
V: TRBV27
J: TRBJ1-6
DNA: TGTGCCAGCAGATCCGGGACCACTCCTTCTTTGGGTTCACCCCTCCACTTT
CDR3: CASRSGTTPSLGSPLHF

D: NA
size: NA
V: TRBV4-2
J: TRBJ2-1
DNA: TGTGCCAGCAGCCTACAGACCGGGGGCTTCGATGAGCAGTTCTTC
CDR3: CASSLQTGGFDEQFF

D: NA
size: once
V: TRBV19
J: TRBJ1-1
DNA: TGTGCCAGTAGTATAGAGCTGGGGAGGGGGACTGAAGCTTTCTTT
CDR3: CASSIELGRGTEAFF

D: NA
size: NA
V: TRBV7-2
J: TRBJ2-7
DNA: TGTGCCAGCAGCTCCCCTTACTTC
CDR3: CASSSPYF

D: TRBD2
size: NA
V: TRBV6-5
J: TRBJ2-1
DNA: TGTGCCAGCAGACTAGCGGGGGGGCTGGGCCTGCAGTTCTTC
CDR3: CASRLAGGLGLQFF

D: TRBD1
size: NA
V: TRBV19
J: TRBJ1-1
DNA: TGTGCCAGTAGTACGGGACAGGGGTTTGCTGAAGCTTTCTTT
CDR3: CASSTGQGFAEAFF

D: NA
size: NA
V: TRBV11-1
J: TRBJ2-1
DNA: TGTGCCAGCAGCTTAGATTTGAATGAGCAGTTCTTC
CDR3: CASSLDLNEQFF

D: NA
size: NA
V: TRBV18
J: TRBJ1-3
DNA: TGTGCCAGCTCACCCTGGACAGAACCTGGAAACACCATATATTTT
CDR3: CASSPWTEPGNTIYF

D: NA
size: NA
V: TRBV27
J: TRBJ1-5
DNA: TGTGCCAGCAGCTCGATGGGGGGCAATCAGCCCCAGCATTTT
CDR3: CASSSMGGNQPQHF

D: NA
size: NA
V: TRBV6-5
J: TRBJ2-7
DNA: TGTGCCAGCAGTTACTCCTTTCTGATCCCGCTCTTC
CDR3: CASSYSFLIPLF

D: NA
size: NA
V: TRBV7-6
J: TRBJ2-7
DNA: TGTGCCAGCAGCTTAGTAGGCGAGGAGCAGTACTTC
CDR3: CASSLVGEEQYF

D: NA
size: NA
V: TRBV6-1
J: TRBJ2-7
DNA: TGTGCCAGCAGCAAAGACAGTAAAACCTACGAGCAGTACTTC
CDR3: CASSKDSKTYEQYF